Described below is a single T cell receptor (beta chain) sequence and its context. Its antigen is undetermined. Per the germline V gene, CDR1 is SGHAT and CDR2 is FQNNGV. There are 18 residues in the CDR3. Trimming cost V 2 bases and J 5 bases, with 24 bases left between them. This entry comes from a study of OX40 agonist ivuxolimab in advanced cancers. Prior autoimmune disease or systemic immunosuppression barred patients. Points from the study as a whole: Among T cells, CD8+ cells averaged more expanded clones than CD4+ cells.

Sequencing used immunoSEQ multiplex PCR; TCRdb keeps in-frame clones, though not all of them. The sample holds tens of thousands of clones, about 90% seen once. V is TRBV11-2 and J is TRBJ2-5; a possible D gene is TRBD1 (6 bases). Sequencing used CD4+ or CD8+ T cells sorted from blood, obtained in a trial of the OX40 agonist ivuxolimab. The sequence came from an adult with an advanced solid tumor such as melanoma, head and neck, liver or kidney cancer. The CDR3 here is CASSLMGVGFTGRETQYF. In DNA form, the CDR3 reads TGTGCCAGCAGCTTAATGGGGGTAGGGTTCACAGGGCGGGAGACCCAGTACTTC.